A single sample gave rise to the 22 T cell receptor beta chains below, sequenced in a study of OX40 agonist ivuxolimab in advanced cancers. The protocol was immunoSEQ multiplex PCR, while the TCRdb copy is restricted to in-frame clones and leaves out a portion. Altogether around 77,000 clones are present, around 92% being singletons, with the ten largest covering approximately 2.3%. The sequenced sample was CD4+ or CD8+ T cells sorted from blood, obtained in a trial of the OX40 agonist ivuxolimab. These receptors were obtained from an adult with an advanced solid tumor such as melanoma, head and neck, liver or kidney cancer.

The V and J genes are TRBV11-2 and TRBJ1-6, with 7 bases matching TRBD1. CDR1 is SGHAT, CDR2 FQNNGV, per germline. This CDR3 contains 14 residues. Trimming took 6 bases from V and 8 from J; bases not matched to a gene: 7. The CDR3 protein is CASRKTGPDSPLHF. CDR3 DNA: TGTGCCAGCAGAAAGACAGGGCCGGATTCACCCCTCCACTTT.

The rearrangement uses TRBV7-9 and TRBJ1-1, with D tentatively TRBD1 (6 bases). The CDR3 sequence is 16 residues long. Germline-derived CDR1 and CDR2 are SEHNR and FQNEAQ (reference sequence). The ends were cut back, 1 base at V and 2 bases at J, with 14 bases in the middle. The CDR3 DNA sequence: TGTGCCAGCAGCTTAGTCCCCCGGACAGACAACACTGAAGCTTTCTTT. Translated, it gives CASSLVPRTDNTEAFF.

This chain links TRBV5-6 with TRBJ2-3; possibly TRBD2 for D (8 bases). The CDR3 runs to 14 residues. The germline gives CDR1 SGHDT, CDR2 YYEEEE. Trimming removed 5 bases from V and 8 bases from J, with 18 bases in between. The CDR3: CASRTGQLAGTQYF. CDR3 DNA sequence: TGTGCCAGCAGGACAGGGCAGCTAGCGGGTACGCAGTATTTT.

The chain combines TRBV7-6 with TRBJ1-1, with TRBD1 matching over 7 bases. The V and J ends lost 2 bases and 11 bases, in that order; junction bases with no gene match: 11. The CDR3 runs 14 residues. Germline assignment: CDR1 SGHVS and CDR2 FNYEAQ. The CDR3 DNA is TGTGCCAGCAGCTTATCAACAGGGACAGCAAGGGCTTTCTTT. It specifies CASSLSTGTARAFF.

V gene TRBV14 combines with J gene TRBJ1-1; D uncertain. The CDR3 extends over 16 amino acids. The V gene's germline CDR1 is SGHDN and CDR2 FVKESK. Trimming removed 0 bases from V and 4 bases from J, with 15 bases in between. CDR3 region: CASSQDRIRLSTEAFF. DNA for the CDR3: TGTGCCAGCAGCCAAGATCGGATACGCCTGAGCACTGAAGCTTTCTTT.

The V and J genes are TRBV15 and TRBJ2-7; D is undetermined. Germline CDR1 LNHNV, CDR2 YYDKDF (reference sequence). Trimming pared 3 bases from V and 1 base from J, leaving 13 bases between. The CDR3 sequence is 15 residues long. The CDR3 nucleotides read TGTGCCACCAGCAGGGCCCGGACCTCGTCCTACGAGCAGTACTTC. Translated, it gives CATSRARTSSYEQYF. The variable domain in full, with the rest retrieved from reference TRBV15 and TRBJ2-7, is DAMVIQNPRYQVTQFGKPVTLSCSQTLNHNVMYWYQQKSSQAPKLLFHYYDKDFNNEADTPDNFQSRRPNTSFCFLDIRSPGLGDTAMYLCATSRARTSSYEQYFGPGTRLTVT.

The CDR3 bases are TGTGCCAGCAGTTGGAACCTAGCGGCCTCTTCATGGCGAGAGCAGTACTTC. It is translated as CASSWNLAASSWREQYF. The rearrangement joins TRBV27 to TRBJ2-7; 7 positions agree with TRBD2. The J segment lost 7 bases and the V segment lost 4 bases, leaving 19 bases of the junction unmatched. The CDR3 spans 17 residues. The germline gives CDR1 MNHEY, CDR2 SMNVEV (reference sequence).

The chain has TRBV18 and TRBJ1-6; perhaps TRBD1 as D (5 bases). Per the germline V gene, CDR1 is KGHSH and CDR2 is LQKENI. The CDR3 has 14 amino acids. Deletions cut 3 bases from V and 8 bases from J, with 11 bases between. The CDR3 sequence is CASSPGGGDSPLHF. The CDR3 bases are TGTGCCAGCTCACCCGGGGGAGGTGATTCACCCCTCCACTTT. Combining the CDR3 with reference TRBV18 and TRBJ1-6 gives the whole variable domain NAGVMQNPRHLVRRRGQEARLRCSPMKGHSHVYWYRQLPEEGLKFMVYLQKENIIDESGMPKERFSAEFPKEGPSILRIQQVVRGDSAAYFCASSPGGGDSPLHFGNGTRLTVT.

This sequence joins TRBV29-1 and TRBJ1-1, with TRBD1 as a possible D gene (6 bases). This CDR3 contains 14 residues. Trimming took off 5 bases at V and 3 bases at J, with 16 bases between the two ends. The germline gives CDR1 SQVTM, CDR2 ANQGSEA. CDR3 region: CSVTTGPSDTEAFF. In DNA form, the CDR3 reads TGCAGCGTTACTACAGGGCCGTCCGACACTGAAGCTTTCTTT.

The J gene is TRBJ1-2, the V gene TRBV2; D not resolved. The CDR3 length is 12 residues. Deletions cut 3 bases from V and 3 bases from J, with 5 bases between. Germline lookup yields CDR1 SNHLY and CDR2 FYNNEI. The CDR3 protein is CASSDSHYGYTF. The CDR3 DNA is TGTGCCAGCAGTGATTCCCACTATGGCTACACCTTC.

The CDR3 spells CASSVYEGQGETQYF. The CDR3, as DNA: TGTGCCAGCAGTGTATATGAGGGGCAGGGAGAGACCCAGTACTTC. The rearrangement uses TRBV2 and TRBJ2-5; TRBD1 or TRBD2 may be the D gene (5 bases each). CDR3 length: 15 residues. V lost 4 bases, J lost 4 bases, and 16 bases lay in between. Germline-derived CDR1 and CDR2 are SNHLY and FYNNEI.

The J gene is TRBJ1-1, the V gene TRBV5-1; TRBD1 matches 10 bases. From germline, CDR1 is SGHRS and CDR2 YFSETQ. This CDR3 region has 15 residues. The V gene end was trimmed by 0 bases and the J gene end by 4 bases; junction bases not matched to a gene: 3. The CDR3 nucleotides read TGCGCCAGCAGCTTGGCCGGACAGGGGGGCACTGAAGCTTTCTTT. Residues: CASSLAGQGGTEAFF.

This clone has more than one count but fewer than ten. The chain has TRBV18 and TRBJ1-2; D is uncertain. The length of the CDR3 is 16 residues. V gave up 0 bases and J gave up 4 bases, with 15 bases separating them. Germline V gene lookup returns CDR1 KGHSH and CDR2 LQKENI. The CDR3 loop reads CASSPPVNRVGYGYTF. The CDR3 DNA reads TGTGCCAGCTCACCACCGGTGAATCGGGTTGGCTATGGCTACACCTTC.

The chain joins TRBV28 to TRBJ2-7; D may be TRBD2 (6 bases). Germline CDR1 and CDR2: MDHEN and SYDVKM. CDR3 length: 16 amino acids. The V end was cut by 6 bases, the J end by 2 bases, with 20 bases between. As DNA, the CDR3 is TGTGCCAGCAGAGGCGCTGGGGACTGGGAACCCTACGAGCAGTACTTC. This translates into CASRGAGDWEPYEQYF.

This clone was counted a single time. The V call is TRBV5-1, the J call TRBJ2-1, with a weak D call TRBD1 (6 bases). The V gene's germline CDR1 is SGHRS and CDR2 YFSETQ. The ends were cut back, 4 bases at V and 0 bases at J, with 11 bases in the middle. The length of the CDR3 is 15 residues. Here the CDR3 DNA reads TGCGCCAGCAGCGGAACAGGGAGCTCCTACAATGAGCAGTTCTTC. Translated, it gives CASSGTGSSYNEQFF.

In this sample, this clone turned up a few times. The genes are TRBV10-3 and TRBJ2-7; D possibly corresponds to TRBD2 (6 bases). V was pared by 2 bases and J by 2 bases, with 13 bases between. Germline V gene data show CDR1 as ENHRY and CDR2 as SYGVKD. The CDR3 spans 15 residues. This CDR3 reads CAISEGGAAPYEQYF. CDR3 sequence (DNA): TGTGCCATCAGTGAGGGCGGGGCAGCACCCTACGAGCAGTACTTC.

This chain joins TRBV28 and TRBJ2-3; D is unresolved. Germline CDR1 is MDHEN and CDR2 is SYDVKM. There are 16 residues in the CDR3. V was shortened by 3 bases and J by 3 bases, with 16 bases between the two germline ends. DNA for the CDR3: TGTGCCAGCAGTTTCCCCTCAACTGCCAGGACAGATACGCAGTATTTT. Translated, it gives CASSFPSTARTDTQYF.

This clone was recorded once. The genes are TRBV19 and TRBJ1-2, with 9 nucleotides matching TRBD1. The germline V gene has CDR1 LNHDA and CDR2 SQIVND (reference sequence). This CDR3 comprises 15 residues. Unmatched junction bases numbered 9, after V lost 4 bases and J lost 6 bases. Written as DNA, the CDR3 is TGTGCCAGTAGTACAAACAGGGGGCTAAGAGATGGCTACACCTTC. Translation gives CASSTNRGLRDGYTF.

The chain links TRBV18 to TRBJ1-2; 7 nucleotides agree with TRBD1. Germline CDR1 and CDR2: KGHSH and LQKENI. The V and J ends lost 2 bases and 6 bases, in that order; junction bases with no gene match: 3. CDR3 length: 13 amino acids. The CDR3 nucleotides are TGTGCCAGCTCACCAGGACAGGTGGATGGCTACACCTTC. Translation gives CASSPGQVDGYTF.

This clone was recorded once. This chain joins TRBV18 and TRBJ2-1; D is unclear. The CDR3 loop spans 12 amino acids. Germline lookup yields CDR1 KGHSH and CDR2 LQKENI. The V gene lost 3 bases and the J gene lost 8 bases, with 8 bases spanning the gap. The CDR3: CASSPGRYEQFF. CDR3 nucleotide sequence: TGTGCCAGCTCACCTGGGCGGTATGAGCAGTTCTTC. Full variable domain (remainder filled in from reference TRBV18 and TRBJ2-1): NAGVMQNPRHLVRRRGQEARLRCSPMKGHSHVYWYRQLPEEGLKFMVYLQKENIIDESGMPKERFSAEFPKEGPSILRIQQVVRGDSAAYFCASSPGRYEQFFGPGTRLTVL.

The chain has TRBV10-3 and TRBJ1-3; the D is unclear. The CDR3 is 14 residues long. Germline CDR1 is ENHRY and CDR2 is SYGVKD. The V end was cut by 10 bases, the J end by 4 bases, with 17 bases between. The chain's CDR3 is CATRSGSEGNTIYF. The DNA for the CDR3 is TGTGCCACCCGATCGGGCTCAGAGGGAAACACCATATATTTT.

This clone was detected only a few times. The chain combines TRBV6-1 with TRBJ2-7; 9 bases are a match to TRBD2. The CDR3 is 16 amino acids. Germline V gene sequence: CDR1 MNHNS, CDR2 SASEGT. V shed 4 bases, J shed 3 bases, and the junction held 10 bases outside the gene matches. CDR3 loop: CASSANSLAGGYEQYF. The CDR3 bases are TGTGCCAGCAGTGCCAACTCACTAGCGGGTGGCTACGAGCAGTACTTC.